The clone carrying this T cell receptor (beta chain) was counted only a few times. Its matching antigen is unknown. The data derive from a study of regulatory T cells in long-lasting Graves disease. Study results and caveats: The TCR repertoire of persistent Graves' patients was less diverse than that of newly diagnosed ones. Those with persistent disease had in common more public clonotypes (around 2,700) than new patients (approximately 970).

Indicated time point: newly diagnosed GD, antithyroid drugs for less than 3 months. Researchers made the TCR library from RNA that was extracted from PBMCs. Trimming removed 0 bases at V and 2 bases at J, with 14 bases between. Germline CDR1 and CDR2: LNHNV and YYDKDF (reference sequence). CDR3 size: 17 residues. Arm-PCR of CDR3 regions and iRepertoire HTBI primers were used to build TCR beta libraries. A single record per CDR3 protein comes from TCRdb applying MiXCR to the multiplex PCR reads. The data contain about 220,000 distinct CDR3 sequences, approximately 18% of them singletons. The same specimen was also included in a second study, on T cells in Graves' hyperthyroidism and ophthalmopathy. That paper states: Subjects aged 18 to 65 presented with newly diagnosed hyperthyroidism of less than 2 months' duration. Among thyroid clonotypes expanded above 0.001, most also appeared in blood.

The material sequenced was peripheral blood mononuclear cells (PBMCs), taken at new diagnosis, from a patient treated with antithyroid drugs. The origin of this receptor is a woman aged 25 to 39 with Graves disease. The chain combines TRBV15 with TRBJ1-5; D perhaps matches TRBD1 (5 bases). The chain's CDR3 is CATSRERGASGNQPQHF. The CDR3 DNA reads TGTGCCACCAGCAGAGAACGAGGGGCTAGTGGCAATCAGCCCCAGCATTTT.